This T cell receptor beta chain was recovered during a study of cytomegalovirus exposure and HLA in healthy donors. Vbeta (60) and Jbeta (13) primers were used in the PCR. The table came from immunoSEQ multiplex PCR; TCRdb's copy has only in-frame clones and leaves some out. The sample has roughly 100,000 clones, roughly 80% seen once. V gave up 4 bases and J gave up 1 base; unmatched junction bases: 5. The CDR3 contains 16 residues. Per germline, CDR1 MNHEY and CDR2 SMNVEV (reference sequence). The V and J genes are TRBV27 and TRBJ2-5, with 11 bases identical to TRBD2. The material sequenced was PBMCs. The origin of this receptor is a man in his fifties or sixties in good health and CMV-seropositive. The CDR3 protein is CASSSVAGGGQETQYF. The CDR3 DNA reads TGTGCCAGCAGTTCCGTAGCGGGAGGGGGCCAAGAGACCCAGTACTTC.